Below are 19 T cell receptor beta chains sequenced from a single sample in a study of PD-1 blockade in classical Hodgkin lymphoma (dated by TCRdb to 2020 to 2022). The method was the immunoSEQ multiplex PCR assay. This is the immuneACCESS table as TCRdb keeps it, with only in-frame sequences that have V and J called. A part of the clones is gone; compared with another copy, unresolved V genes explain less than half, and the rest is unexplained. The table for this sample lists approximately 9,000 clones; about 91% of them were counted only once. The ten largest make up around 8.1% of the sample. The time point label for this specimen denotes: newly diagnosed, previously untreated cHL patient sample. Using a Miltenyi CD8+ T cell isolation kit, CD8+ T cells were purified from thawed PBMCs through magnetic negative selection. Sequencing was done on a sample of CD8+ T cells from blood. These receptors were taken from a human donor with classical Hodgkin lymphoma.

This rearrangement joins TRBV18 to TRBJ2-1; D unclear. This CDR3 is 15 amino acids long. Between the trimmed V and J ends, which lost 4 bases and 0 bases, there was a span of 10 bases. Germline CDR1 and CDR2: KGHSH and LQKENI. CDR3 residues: CASSLYGTSYNEQFF. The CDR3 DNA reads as TGTGCCAGCTCACTCTACGGAACCTCCTACAATGAGCAGTTCTTC. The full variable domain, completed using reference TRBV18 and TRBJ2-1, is NAGVMQNPRHLVRRRGQEARLRCSPMKGHSHVYWYRQLPEEGLKFMVYLQKENIIDESGMPKERFSAEFPKEGPSILRIQQVVRGDSAAYFCASSLYGTSYNEQFFGPGTRLTVL.

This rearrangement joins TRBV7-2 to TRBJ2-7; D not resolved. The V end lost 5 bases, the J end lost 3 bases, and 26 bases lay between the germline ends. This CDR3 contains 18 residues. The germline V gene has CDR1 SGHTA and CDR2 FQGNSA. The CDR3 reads CASSTHPASHPYLYEQYF. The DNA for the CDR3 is TGTGCCAGCAGCACCCATCCCGCCTCGCACCCTTACCTCTACGAGCAGTACTTC.

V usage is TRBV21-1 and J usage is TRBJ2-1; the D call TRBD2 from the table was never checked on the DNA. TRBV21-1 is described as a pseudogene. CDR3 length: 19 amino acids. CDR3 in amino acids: CASSLLQVQLAWVYNEQFF. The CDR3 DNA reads TGTGCCAGCAGCTTACTACAGGTCCAACTAGCGTGGGTCTACAATGAGCAGTTCTTC.

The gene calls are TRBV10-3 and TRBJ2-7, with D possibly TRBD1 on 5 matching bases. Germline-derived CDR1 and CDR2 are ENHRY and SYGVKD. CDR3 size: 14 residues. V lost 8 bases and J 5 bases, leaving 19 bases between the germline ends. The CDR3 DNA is TGTGCCATCTCAGCCCCCTCCCCCAGGGACGAGCAGTACTTC. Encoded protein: CAISAPSPRDEQYF.

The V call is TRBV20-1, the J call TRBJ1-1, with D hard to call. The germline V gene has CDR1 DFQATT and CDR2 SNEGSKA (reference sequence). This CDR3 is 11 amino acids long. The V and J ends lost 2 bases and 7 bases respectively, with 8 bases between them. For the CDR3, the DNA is TGCAGTGCTAGACCTCAGAGTGAAGCTTTCTTT. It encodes CSARPQSEAFF.

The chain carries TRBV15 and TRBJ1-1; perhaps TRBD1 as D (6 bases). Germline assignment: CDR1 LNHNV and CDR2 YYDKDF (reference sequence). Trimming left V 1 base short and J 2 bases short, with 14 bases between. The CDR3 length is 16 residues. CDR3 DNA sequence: TGTGCCACCAGCAGAGGGGGGCAGGGGAAAAACACTGAAGCTTTCTTT. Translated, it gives CATSRGGQGKNTEAFF.

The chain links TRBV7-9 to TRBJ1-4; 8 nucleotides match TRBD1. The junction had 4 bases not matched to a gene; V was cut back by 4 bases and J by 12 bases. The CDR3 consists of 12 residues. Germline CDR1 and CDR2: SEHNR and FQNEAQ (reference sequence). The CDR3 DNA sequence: TGTGCCAGCAGCTACGACAGGGGAGAACTGTTTTTT. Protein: CASSYDRGELFF.

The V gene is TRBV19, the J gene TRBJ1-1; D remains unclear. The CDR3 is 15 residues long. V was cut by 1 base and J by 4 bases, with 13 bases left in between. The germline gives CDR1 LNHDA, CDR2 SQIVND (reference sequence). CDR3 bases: TGTGCCAGTAGTATAGTAACCGGACGGTTCACTGAAGCTTTCTTT. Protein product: CASSIVTGRFTEAFF.

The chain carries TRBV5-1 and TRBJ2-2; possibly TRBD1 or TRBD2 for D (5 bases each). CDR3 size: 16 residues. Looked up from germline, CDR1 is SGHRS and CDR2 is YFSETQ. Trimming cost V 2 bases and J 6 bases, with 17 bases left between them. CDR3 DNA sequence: TGCGCCAGCAGCTTCCCGGCAGGGAGTCCACCCGGGGAGCTGTTTTTT. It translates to CASSFPAGSPPGELFF.

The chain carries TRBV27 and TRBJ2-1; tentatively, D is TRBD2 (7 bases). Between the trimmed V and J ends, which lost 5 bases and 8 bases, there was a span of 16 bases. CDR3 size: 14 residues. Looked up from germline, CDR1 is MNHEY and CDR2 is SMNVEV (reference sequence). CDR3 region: CASSPFGGQDEQFF. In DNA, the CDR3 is TGTGCCAGCAGTCCCTTCGGGGGGCAAGATGAGCAGTTCTTC.

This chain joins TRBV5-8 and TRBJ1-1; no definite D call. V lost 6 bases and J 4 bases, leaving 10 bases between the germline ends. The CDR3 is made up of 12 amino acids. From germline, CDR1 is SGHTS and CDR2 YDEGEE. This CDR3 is CASNPWSTEAFF. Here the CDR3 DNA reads TGTGCCAGCAACCCCTGGAGCACTGAAGCTTTCTTT.

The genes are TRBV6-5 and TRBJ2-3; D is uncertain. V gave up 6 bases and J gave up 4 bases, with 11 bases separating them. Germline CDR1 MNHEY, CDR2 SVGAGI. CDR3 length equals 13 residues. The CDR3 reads CASSGNFADTQYF. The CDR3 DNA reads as TGTGCCAGCAGCGGTAACTTTGCAGATACGCAGTATTTT.

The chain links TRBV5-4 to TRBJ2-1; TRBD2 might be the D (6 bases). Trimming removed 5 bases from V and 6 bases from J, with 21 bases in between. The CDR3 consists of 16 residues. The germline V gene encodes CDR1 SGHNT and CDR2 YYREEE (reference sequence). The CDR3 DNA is TGTGCCAGCAGACCCGGGACTCCAATCCGGGGCAATGAGCAGTTCTTC. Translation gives CASRPGTPIRGNEQFF. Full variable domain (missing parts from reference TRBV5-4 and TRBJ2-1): ETGVTQSPTHLIKTRGQQVTLRCSSQSGHNTVSWYQQALGQGPQFIFQYYREEENGRGNFPPRFSGLQFPNYSSELNVNALELDDSALYLCASRPGTPIRGNEQFFGPGTRLTVL.

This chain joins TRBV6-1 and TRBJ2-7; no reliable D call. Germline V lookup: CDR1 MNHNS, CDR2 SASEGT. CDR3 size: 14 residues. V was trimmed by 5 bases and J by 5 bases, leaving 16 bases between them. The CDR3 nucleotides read TGTGCCAGCAGTCTCGTCGGGCAGCTCGACGAGCAGTACTTC. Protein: CASSLVGQLDEQYF.

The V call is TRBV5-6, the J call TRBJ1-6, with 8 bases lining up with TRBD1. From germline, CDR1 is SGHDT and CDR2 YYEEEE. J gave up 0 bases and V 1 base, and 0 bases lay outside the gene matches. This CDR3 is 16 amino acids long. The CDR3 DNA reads TGTGCCAGCAGCTTGACAGGGGGCTCCTATAATTCACCCCTCCACTTT. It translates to CASSLTGGSYNSPLHF.

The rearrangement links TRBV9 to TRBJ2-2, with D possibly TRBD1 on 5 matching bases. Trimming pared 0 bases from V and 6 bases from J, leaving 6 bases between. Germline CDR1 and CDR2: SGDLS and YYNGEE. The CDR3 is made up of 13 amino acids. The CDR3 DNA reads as TGTGCCAGCAGCGTAGAAGGGGCCGGGGAGCTGTTTTTT. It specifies CASSVEGAGELFF.

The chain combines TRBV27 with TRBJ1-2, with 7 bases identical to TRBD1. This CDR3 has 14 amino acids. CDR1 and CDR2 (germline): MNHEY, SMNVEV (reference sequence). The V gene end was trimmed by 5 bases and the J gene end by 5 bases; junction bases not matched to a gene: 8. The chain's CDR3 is CASSKTGEGYGYTF. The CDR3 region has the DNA TGTGCCAGCAGTAAAACAGGGGAGGGTTATGGCTACACCTTC.

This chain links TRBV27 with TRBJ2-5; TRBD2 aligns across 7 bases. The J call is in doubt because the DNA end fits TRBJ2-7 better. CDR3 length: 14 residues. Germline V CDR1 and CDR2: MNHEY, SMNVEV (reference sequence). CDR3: CASSRGTTSGEQYF. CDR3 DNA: TGTGCCAGCAGCCGGGGGACTACGTCAGGCGAGCAGTACTTC.

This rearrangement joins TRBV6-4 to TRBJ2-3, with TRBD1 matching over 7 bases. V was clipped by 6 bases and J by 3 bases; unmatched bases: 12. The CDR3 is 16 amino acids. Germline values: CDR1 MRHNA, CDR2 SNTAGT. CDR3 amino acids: CASRVEGARTTDTQYF. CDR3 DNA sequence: TGTGCCAGCAGAGTAGAGGGGGCGCGAACGACAGATACGCAGTATTTT.